What follows describes a single T cell receptor (beta chain). Trimming removed 1 base from V and 4 bases from J; junction bases left unmatched: 0. Germline CDR1 SGHDT, CDR2 YYEEEE. The CDR3 covers 14 residues. This specimen belongs to a study of blood T cell repertoires in COVID-19. In the study overall: Acute and convalescent COVID-19 specimens originated in the United States, Italy and Spain.

Some clones are missing from TCRdb's copy, which holds only in-frame ones; the method was immunoSEQ multiplex PCR. Of about 480,000 clones in the sample, 70% to 90% were seen once. Sequenced input: PBMCs or T cells enriched from blood (not recorded which). This TCR was recovered from a woman between 40 and 55 years old who had recovered from COVID-19. J is TRBJ2-2 and V is TRBV5-6; 8 bases fit TRBD1. CDR3 bases: TGTGCCAGCAGCTTGACAGGGGGCACCGGGGAGCTGTTTTTT. As protein: CASSLTGGTGELFF.